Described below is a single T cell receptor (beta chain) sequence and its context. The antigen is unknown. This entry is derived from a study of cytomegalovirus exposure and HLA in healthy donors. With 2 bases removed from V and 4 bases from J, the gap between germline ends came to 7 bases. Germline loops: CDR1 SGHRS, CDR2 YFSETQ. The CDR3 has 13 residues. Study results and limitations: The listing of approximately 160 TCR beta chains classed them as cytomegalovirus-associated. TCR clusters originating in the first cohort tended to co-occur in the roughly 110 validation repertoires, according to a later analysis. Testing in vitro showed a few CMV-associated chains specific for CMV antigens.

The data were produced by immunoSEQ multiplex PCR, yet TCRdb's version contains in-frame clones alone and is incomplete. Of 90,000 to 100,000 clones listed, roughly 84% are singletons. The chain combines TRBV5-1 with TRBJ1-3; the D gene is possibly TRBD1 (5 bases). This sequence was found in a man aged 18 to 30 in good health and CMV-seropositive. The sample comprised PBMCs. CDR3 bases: TGCGCCAGCAGCTTTACAGGCGGAAACACCATATATTTT. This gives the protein CASSFTGGNTIYF.